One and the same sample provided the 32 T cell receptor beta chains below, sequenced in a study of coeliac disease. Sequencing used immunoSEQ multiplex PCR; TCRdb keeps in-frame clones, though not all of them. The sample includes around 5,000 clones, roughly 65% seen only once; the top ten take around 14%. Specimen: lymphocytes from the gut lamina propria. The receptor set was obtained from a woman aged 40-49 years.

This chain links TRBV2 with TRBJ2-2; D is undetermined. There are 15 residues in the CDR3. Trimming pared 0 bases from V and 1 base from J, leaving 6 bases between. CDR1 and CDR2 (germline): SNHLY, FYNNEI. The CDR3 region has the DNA TGTGCCAGCAGTGAAGCGCGGCAGAACACCGGGGAGCTGTTTTTT. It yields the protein CASSEARQNTGELFF.

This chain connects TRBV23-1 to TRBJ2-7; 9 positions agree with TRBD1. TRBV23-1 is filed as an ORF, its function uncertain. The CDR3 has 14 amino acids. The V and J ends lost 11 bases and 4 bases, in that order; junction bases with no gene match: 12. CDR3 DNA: TGCGCCCGAGAAGGGGACAGGGTAGAGTACGAGCAGTACTTC. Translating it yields CAREGDRVEYEQYF.

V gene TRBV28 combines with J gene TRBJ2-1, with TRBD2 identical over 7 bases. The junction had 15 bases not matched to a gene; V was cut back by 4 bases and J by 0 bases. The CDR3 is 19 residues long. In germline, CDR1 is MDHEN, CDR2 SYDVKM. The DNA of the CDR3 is TGTGCCAGCAGTTCAACTCGAGGACTGCGCGGGAGCTCCTACAATGAGCAGTTCTTC. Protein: CASSSTRGLRGSSYNEQFF.

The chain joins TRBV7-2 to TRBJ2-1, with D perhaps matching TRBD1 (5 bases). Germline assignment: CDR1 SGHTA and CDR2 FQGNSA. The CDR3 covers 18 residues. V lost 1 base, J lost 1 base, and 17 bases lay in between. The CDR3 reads CASSLGRGQLTSYNEQFF. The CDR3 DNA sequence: TGTGCCAGCAGCTTAGGTAGGGGTCAGTTGACATCCTACAATGAGCAGTTCTTC.

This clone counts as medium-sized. CDR3: CASSIGGSNYGYTF. Here the CDR3 DNA reads TGTGCCAGCAGCATAGGGGGCTCCAACTATGGCTACACCTTC. The chain has TRBV7-9 and TRBJ1-2, with 7 bases fitting TRBD1. The CDR3 runs 14 residues. V lost 5 bases to trimming and J lost 2 bases; unmatched junction nucleotides: 5. Germline CDR1 and CDR2: SEHNR and FQNEAQ (reference sequence).

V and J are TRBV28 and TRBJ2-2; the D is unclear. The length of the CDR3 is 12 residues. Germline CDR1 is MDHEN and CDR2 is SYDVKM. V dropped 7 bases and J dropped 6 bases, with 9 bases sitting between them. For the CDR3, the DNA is TGTGCCAGCACCCACAGTCCCGGGGAGCTGTTTTTT. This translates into CASTHSPGELFF.

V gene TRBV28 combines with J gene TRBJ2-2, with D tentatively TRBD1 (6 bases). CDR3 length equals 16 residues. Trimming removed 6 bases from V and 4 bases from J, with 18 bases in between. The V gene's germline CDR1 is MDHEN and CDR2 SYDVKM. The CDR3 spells CASRRKQTGGTGELFF. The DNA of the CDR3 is TGTGCCAGCAGGCGAAAACAGACAGGAGGCACCGGGGAGCTGTTTTTT. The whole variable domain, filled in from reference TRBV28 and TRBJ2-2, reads DVKVTQSSRYLVKRTGEKVFLECVQDMDHENMFWYRQDPGLGLRLIYFSYDVKMKEKGDIPEGYSVSREKKERFSLILESASTNQTSMYLCASRRKQTGGTGELFFGEGSRLTVL.

The CDR3 bases are TGTGCCAGCAGCGATACTAGCGCCAACACAGATACGCAGTATTTT. Translated: CASSDTSANTDTQYF. The chain employs TRBV9 and TRBJ2-3; the match to TRBD2 covers 7 bases. The CDR3 is 15 amino acids. After removal of 3 bases from V and 2 bases from J, the junction contained 6 bases not matched to a gene. Germline CDR1 SGDLS, CDR2 YYNGEE.

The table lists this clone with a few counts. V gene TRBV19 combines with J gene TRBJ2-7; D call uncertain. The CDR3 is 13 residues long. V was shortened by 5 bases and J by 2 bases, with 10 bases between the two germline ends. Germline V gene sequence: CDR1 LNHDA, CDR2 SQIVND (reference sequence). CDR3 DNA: TGTGCCAGTAGTCCCAGGTCGGCCTACGAGCAGTACTTC. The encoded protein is CASSPRSAYEQYF.

The CDR3 spells CAISEGREHQPQHF. CDR3 nucleotide sequence: TGTGCCATCAGTGAGGGCAGGGAACATCAGCCCCAGCATTTT. V and J are TRBV10-3 and TRBJ1-5, with D tentatively TRBD1 (5 bases). The CDR3 totals 14 residues. Germline CDR1 ENHRY, CDR2 SYGVKD. With 2 bases removed from V and 5 bases from J, the gap between germline ends came to 10 bases.

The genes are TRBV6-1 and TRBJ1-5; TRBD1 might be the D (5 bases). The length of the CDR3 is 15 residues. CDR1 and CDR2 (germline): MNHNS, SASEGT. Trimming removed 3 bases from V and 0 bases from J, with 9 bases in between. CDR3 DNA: TGTGCCAGCAGTGACGACAGCTCTAGCAATCAGCCCCAGCATTTT. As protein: CASSDDSSSNQPQHF.

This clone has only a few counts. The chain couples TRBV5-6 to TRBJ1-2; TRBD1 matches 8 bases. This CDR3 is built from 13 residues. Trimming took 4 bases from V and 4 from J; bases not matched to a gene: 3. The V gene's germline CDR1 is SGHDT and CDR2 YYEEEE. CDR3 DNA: TGTGCCAGCAGCCCTGGACAGGGCTATGGCTACACCTTC. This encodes CASSPGQGYGYTF.

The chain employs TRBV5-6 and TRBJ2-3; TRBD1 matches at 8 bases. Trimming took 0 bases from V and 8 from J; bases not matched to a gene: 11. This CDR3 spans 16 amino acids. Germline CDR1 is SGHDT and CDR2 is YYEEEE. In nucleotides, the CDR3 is TGTGCCAGCAGCTTGGGGTTCAGGGGGCCGGTGGGTACGCAGTATTTT. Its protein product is CASSLGFRGPVGTQYF.

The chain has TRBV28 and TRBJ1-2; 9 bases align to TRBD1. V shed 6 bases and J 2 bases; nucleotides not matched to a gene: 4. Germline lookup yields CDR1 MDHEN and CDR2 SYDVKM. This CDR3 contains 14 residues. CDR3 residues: CASRSGTGNYGYTF. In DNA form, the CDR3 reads TGTGCCAGCAGGTCCGGGACAGGGAACTATGGCTACACCTTC.

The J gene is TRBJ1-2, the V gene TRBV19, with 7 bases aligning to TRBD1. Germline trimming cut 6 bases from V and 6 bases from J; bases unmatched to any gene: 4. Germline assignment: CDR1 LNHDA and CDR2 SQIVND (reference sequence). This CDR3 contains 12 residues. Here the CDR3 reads CASRTGSHGYTF. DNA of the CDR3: TGTGCCAGTAGGACAGGGTCGCATGGCTACACCTTC. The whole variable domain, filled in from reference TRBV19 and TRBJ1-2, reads DGGITQSPKYLFRKEGQNVTLSCEQNLNHDAMYWYRQDPGQGLRLIYYSQIVNDFQKGDIAEGYSVSREKKESFPLTVTSAQKNPTAFYLCASRTGSHGYTFGSGTRLTVV.

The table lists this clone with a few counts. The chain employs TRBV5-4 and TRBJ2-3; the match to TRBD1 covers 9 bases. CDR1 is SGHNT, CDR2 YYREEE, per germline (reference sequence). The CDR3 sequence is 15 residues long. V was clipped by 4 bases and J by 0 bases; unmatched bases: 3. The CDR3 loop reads CASSKGQGSTDTQYF. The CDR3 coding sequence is TGTGCCAGCAGCAAAGGACAGGGGAGCACAGATACGCAGTATTTT.

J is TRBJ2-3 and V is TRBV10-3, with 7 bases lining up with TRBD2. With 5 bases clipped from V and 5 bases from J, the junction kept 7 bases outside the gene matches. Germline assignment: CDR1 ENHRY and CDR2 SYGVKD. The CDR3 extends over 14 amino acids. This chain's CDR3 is CAISPSGDGDTQYF. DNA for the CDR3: TGTGCCATCAGTCCAAGCGGGGACGGAGATACGCAGTATTTT.

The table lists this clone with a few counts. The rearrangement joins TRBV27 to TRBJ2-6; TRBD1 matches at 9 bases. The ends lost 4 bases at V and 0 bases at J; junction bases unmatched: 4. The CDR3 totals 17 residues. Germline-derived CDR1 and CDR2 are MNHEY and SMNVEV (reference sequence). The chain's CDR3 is CASSYRTGASGANVLTF. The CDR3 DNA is TGTGCCAGCAGTTACCGGACAGGGGCCTCTGGGGCCAACGTCCTGACTTTC.

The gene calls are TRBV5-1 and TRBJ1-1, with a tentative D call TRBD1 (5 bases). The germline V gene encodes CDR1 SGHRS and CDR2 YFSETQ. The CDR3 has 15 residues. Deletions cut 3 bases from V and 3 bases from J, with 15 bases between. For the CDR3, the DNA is TGCGCCAGCAGCTGGCAAGGCAGGGATCACACTGAAGCTTTCTTT. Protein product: CASSWQGRDHTEAFF.

DNA for the CDR3: TGTGCCAGCAGCACTTTAAGAGTTGAATGTGAAAAACTGTTTTTT. It translates to CASSTLRVECEKLFF. The V and J genes are TRBV21-1 and TRBJ1-4. TRBV21-1 is tagged as a pseudogene. CDR3 length: 15 residues.

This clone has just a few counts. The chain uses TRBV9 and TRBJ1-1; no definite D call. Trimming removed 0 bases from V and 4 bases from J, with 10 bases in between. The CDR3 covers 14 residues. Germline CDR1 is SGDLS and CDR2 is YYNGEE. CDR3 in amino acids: CASSVAPGGTEAFF. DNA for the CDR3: TGTGCCAGCAGCGTAGCACCCGGAGGCACTGAAGCTTTCTTT.

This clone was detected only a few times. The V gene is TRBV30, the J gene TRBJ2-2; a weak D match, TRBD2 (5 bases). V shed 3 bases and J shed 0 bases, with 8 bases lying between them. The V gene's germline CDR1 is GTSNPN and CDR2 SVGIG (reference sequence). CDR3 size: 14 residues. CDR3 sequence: CAWRTLANTGELFF. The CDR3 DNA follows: TGTGCCTGGAGGACACTAGCGAACACCGGGGAGCTGTTTTTT.

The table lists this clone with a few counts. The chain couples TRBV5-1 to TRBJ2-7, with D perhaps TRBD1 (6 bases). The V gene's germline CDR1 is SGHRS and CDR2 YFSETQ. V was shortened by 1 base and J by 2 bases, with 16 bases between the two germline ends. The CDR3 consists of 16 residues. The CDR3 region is CASSLTGLGGTYEQYF. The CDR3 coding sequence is TGCGCCAGCAGCTTGACGGGTCTTGGGGGCACCTACGAGCAGTACTTC.

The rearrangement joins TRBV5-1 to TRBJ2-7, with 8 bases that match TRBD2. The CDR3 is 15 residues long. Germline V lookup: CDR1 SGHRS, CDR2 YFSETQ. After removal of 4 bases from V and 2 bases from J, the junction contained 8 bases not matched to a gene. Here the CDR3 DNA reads TGCGCCAGCAGCCGGGGGGGGACCGACACCTACGAGCAGTACTTC. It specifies CASSRGGTDTYEQYF.

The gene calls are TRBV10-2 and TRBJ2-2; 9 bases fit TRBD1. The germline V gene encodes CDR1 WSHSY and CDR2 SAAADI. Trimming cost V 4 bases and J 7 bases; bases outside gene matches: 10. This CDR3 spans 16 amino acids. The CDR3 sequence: CASSAINRGQGGELFF. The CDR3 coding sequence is TGCGCCAGCAGTGCGATAAACAGGGGGCAAGGCGGGGAGCTGTTTTTT.

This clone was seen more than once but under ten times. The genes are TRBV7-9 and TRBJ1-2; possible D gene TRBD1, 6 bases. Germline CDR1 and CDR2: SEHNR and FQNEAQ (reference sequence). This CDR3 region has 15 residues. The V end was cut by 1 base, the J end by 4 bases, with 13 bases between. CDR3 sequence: CASSLGGVGAYGYTF. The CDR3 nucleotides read TGTGCCAGCAGCTTAGGAGGGGTGGGGGCCTATGGCTACACCTTC.

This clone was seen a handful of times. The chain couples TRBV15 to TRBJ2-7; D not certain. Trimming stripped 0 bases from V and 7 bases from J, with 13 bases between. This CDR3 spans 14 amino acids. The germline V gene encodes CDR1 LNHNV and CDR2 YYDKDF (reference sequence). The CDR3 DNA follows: TGTGCCACCAGCAGAGATATTGATTTACGGGAGCAGTACTTC. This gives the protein CATSRDIDLREQYF.

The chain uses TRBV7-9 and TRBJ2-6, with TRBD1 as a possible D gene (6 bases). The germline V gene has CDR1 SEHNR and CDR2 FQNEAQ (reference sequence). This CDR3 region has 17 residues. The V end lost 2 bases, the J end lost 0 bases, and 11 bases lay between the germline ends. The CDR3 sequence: CASSLSQGHSGANVLTF. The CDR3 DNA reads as TGTGCCAGCAGCTTAAGTCAGGGGCACTCTGGGGCCAACGTCCTGACTTTC.

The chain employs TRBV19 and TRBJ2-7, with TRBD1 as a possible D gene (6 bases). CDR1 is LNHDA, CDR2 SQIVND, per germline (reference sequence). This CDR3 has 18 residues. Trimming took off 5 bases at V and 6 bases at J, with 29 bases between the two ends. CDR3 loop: CASSHGPHGTLQGPEQYF. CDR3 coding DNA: TGTGCCAGTAGTCACGGTCCACACGGCACCTTACAGGGTCCCGAGCAGTACTTC.

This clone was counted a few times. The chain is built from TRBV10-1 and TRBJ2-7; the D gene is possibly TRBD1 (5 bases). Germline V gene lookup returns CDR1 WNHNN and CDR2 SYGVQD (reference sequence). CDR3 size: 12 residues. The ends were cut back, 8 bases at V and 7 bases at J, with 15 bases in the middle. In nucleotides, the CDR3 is TGCGCCAGCGGGGCGACAGTGCGGGAGCAGTACTTC. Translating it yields CASGATVREQYF.

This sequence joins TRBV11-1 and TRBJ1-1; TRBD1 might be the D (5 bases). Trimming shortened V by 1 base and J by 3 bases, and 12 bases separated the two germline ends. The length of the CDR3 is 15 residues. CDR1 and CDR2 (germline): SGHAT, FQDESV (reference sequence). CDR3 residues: CASSLGLTRDTEAFF. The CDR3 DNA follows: TGTGCCAGCAGCTTAGGCCTAACCAGGGACACTGAAGCTTTCTTT.

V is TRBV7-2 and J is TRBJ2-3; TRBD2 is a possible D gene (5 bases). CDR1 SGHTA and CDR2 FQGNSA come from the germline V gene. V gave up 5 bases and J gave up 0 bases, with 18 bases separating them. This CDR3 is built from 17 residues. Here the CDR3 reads CASSRRLMVASTDTQYF. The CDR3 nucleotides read TGTGCCAGCAGCCGCCGACTTATGGTAGCGAGCACAGATACGCAGTATTTT.